This TCR beta chain was captured in a study of T cell repertoires in cytomegalovirus infection. Study-wide context: Indicated by public TCR beta signatures were CMV infection and matching HLA type.

This CDR3 contains 15 residues. The V gene lost 0 bases and the J gene lost 1 base, with 8 bases spanning the gap. Germline-derived CDR1 and CDR2 are SGHVS and FQNEAQ. Study-wide findings and caveats: It was HLA-C-restricted CMV-specific TCR beta clonotypes that dominated the response ex vivo.

This clonotype occurred many times. Its antigen is still unknown. TCRdb used MiXCR to reprocess the reads, holding one entry per CDR3 protein. Among fewer than 550,000 distinct CDR3 sequences listed, around a quarter were seen once. The chain recombines TRBV7-8 with TRBJ2-3; tentative D call: TRBD2 (6 bases). Sequenced sample: PBMCs. The receptor was derived from a human donor in good health (CMV status not recorded). Some clones in this sample may be carry-over from other donors' samples. CDR3 coding DNA: TGTGCCAGCAGCTTAGCGGCTAGCGGCACAGATACGCAGTATTTT. Translated: CASSLAASGTDTQYF.